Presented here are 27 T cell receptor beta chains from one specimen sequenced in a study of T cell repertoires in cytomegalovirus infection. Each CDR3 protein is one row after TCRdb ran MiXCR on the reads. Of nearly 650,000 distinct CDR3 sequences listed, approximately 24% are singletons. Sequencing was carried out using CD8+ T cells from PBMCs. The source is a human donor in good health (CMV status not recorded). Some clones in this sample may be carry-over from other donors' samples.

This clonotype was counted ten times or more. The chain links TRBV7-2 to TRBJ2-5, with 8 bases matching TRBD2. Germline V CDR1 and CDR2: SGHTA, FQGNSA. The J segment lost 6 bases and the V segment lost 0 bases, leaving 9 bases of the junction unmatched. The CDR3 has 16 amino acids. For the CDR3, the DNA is TGTGCCAGCAGCTTAGCGGTGCGGGGGGTGCGGAAGACCCAGTACTTC. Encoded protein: CASSLAVRGVRKTQYF.

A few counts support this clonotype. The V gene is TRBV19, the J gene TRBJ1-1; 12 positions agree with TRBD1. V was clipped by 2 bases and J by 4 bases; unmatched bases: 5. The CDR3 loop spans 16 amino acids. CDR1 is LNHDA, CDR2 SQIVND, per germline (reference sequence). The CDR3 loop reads CASSIPGQGASTEAFF. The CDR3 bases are TGTGCCAGTAGTATACCGGGACAGGGGGCTTCCACTGAAGCTTTCTTT.

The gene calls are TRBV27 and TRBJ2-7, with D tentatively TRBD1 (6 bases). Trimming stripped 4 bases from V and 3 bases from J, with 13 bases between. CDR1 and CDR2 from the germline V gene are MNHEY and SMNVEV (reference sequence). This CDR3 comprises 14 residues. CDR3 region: CASSSSRDIYEQYF. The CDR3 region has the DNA TGTGCCAGCAGTTCTTCCCGGGACATCTACGAGCAGTACTTC.

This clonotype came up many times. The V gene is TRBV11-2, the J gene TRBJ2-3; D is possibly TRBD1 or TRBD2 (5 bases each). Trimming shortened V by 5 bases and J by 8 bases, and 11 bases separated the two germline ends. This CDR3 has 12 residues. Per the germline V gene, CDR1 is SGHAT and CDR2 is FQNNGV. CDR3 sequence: CASSDDSGTQYF. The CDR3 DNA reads TGTGCCAGCAGCGACGACAGCGGTACGCAGTATTTT.

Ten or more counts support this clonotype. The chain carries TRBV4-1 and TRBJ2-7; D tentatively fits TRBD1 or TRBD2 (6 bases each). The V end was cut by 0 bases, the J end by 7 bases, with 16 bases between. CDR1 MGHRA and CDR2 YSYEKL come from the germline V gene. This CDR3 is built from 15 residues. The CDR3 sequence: CASSQDLGGAREQYF. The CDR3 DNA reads TGCGCCAGCAGCCAAGACCTGGGGGGCGCTCGGGAGCAGTACTTC.

This CDR3 reads CASSYSIGLPLHF. CDR3 nucleotide sequence: TGTGCCAGCAGTTACTCGATAGGCTTACCCCTCCACTTT. This sequence joins TRBV6-5 and TRBJ1-6; D gene ambiguous. The CDR3 is 13 amino acids. With 0 bases removed from V and 12 bases from J, the gap between germline ends came to 9 bases. Germline loops: CDR1 MNHEY, CDR2 SVGAGI.

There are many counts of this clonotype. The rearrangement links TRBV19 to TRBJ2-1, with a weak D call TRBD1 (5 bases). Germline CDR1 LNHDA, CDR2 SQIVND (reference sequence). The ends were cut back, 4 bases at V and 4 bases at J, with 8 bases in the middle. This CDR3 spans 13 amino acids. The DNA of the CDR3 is TGTGCCAGTAGTACCGACAGTTACAATGAGCAGTTCTTC. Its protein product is CASSTDSYNEQFF. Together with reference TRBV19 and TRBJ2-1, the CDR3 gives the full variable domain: DGGITQSPKYLFRKEGQNVTLSCEQNLNHDAMYWYRQDPGQGLRLIYYSQIVNDFQKGDIAEGYSVSREKKESFPLTVTSAQKNPTAFYLCASSTDSYNEQFFGPGTRLTVL.

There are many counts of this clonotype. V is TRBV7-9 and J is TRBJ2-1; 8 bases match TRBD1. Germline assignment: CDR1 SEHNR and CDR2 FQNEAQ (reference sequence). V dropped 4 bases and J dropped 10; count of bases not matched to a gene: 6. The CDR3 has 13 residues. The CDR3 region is CASSSGQAREQFF. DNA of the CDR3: TGTGCCAGCAGCTCGGGACAGGCACGGGAGCAGTTCTTC.

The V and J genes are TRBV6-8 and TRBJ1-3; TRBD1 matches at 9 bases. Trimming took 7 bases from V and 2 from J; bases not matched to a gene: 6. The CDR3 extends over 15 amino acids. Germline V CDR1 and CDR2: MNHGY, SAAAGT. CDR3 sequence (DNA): TGTGCCAGCAAAACAGGGGGCGAACCTGGAAACACCATATATTTT. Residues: CASKTGGEPGNTIYF.

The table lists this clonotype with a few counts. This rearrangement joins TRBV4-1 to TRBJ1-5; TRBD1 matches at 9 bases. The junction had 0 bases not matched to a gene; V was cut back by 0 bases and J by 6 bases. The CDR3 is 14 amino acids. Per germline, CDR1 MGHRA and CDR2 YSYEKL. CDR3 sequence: CASSQEDRGQPQHF. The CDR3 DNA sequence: TGCGCCAGCAGCCAAGAGGACAGGGGTCAGCCCCAGCATTTT.

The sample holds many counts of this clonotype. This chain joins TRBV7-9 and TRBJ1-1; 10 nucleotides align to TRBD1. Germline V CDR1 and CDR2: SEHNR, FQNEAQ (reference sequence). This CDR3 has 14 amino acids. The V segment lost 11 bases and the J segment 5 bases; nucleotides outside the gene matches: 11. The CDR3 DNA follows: TGTGCCTGCTGGGACAGGGGTAGCGGGACTGAAGCTTTCTTT. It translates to CACWDRGSGTEAFF.

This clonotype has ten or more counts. In DNA, the CDR3 is TGTGCCAGCACCACAAGGGGGACAGAAGCTAACTATGGCTACACCTTC. It yields the protein CASTTRGTEANYGYTF. The chain is built from TRBV7-9 and TRBJ1-2; 7 positions match TRBD1. This CDR3 is built from 16 residues. V shed 7 bases, J shed 0 bases, and the junction held 11 bases outside the gene matches. Germline loops: CDR1 SEHNR, CDR2 FQNEAQ (reference sequence).

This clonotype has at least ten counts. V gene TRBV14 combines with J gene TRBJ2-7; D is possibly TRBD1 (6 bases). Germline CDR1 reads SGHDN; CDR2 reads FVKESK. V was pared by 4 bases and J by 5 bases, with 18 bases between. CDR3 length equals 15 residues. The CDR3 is CASSPFPWTAHEQYF. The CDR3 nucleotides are TGTGCCAGCAGCCCCTTCCCTTGGACAGCACACGAGCAGTACTTC.

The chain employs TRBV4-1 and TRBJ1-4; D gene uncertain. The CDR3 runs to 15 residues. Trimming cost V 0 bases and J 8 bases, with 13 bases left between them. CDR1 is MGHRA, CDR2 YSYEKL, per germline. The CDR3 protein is CASSQDTAAREKLFF. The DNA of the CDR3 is TGCGCCAGCAGCCAAGATACGGCAGCCAGGGAAAAACTGTTTTTT.

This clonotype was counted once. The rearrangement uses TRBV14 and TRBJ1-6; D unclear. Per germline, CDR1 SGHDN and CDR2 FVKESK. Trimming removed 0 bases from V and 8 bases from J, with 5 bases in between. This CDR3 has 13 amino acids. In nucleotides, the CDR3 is TGTGCCAGCAGCCAAGATCGTTATTCACCCCTCCACTTT. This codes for CASSQDRYSPLHF.

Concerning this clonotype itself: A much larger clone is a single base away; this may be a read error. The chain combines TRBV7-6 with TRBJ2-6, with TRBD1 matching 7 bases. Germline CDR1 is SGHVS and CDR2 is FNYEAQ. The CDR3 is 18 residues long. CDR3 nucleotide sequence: TGTGCCAGCAGCTCCGGACAGGCCGGTGGTTCTGGGGTCAACGTCCTGACTTTC. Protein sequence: CASSSGQAGGSGVNVLTF.

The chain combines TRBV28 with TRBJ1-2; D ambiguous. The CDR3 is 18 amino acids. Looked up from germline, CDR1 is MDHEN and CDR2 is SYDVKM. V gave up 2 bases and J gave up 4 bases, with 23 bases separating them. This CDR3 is CASSLISARRTEFYGYTF. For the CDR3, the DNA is TGTGCCAGCAGTTTAATTTCGGCCAGGAGAACGGAATTCTATGGCTACACCTTC.

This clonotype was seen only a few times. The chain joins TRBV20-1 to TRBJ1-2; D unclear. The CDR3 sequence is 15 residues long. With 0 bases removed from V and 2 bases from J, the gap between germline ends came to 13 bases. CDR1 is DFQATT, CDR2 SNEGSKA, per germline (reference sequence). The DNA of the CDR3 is TGCAGTGCTAGAGATCCATACGACACCAACTATGGCTACACCTTC. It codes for CSARDPYDTNYGYTF.

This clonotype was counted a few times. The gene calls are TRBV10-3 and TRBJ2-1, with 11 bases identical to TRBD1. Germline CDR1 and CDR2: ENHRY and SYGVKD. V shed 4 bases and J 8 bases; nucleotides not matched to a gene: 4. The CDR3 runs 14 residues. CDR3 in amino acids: CAISGGQGADEQFF. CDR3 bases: TGTGCCATCAGTGGAGGACAGGGGGCCGATGAGCAGTTCTTC.

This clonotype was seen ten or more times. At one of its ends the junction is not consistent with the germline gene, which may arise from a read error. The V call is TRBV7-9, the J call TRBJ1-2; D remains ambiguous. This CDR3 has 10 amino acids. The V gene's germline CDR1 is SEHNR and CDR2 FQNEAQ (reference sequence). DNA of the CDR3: TGTGCCAGCAGTTTAGATGGCTACACCTTC. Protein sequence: CASSLDGYTF.

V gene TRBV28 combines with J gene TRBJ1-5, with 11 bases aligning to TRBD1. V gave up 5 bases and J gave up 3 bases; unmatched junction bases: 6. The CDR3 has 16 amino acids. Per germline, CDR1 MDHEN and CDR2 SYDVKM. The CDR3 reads CASSPEGQGVNQPQHF. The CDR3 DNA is TGTGCCAGCAGTCCGGAGGGACAGGGGGTCAATCAGCCCCAGCATTTT.

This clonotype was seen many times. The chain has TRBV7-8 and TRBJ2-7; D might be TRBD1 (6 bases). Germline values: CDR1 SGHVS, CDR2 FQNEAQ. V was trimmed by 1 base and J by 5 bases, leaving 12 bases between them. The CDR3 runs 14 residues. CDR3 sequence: CASSLERTGNEQYV. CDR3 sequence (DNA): TGTGCCAGCAGCTTAGAAAGAACAGGGAACGAGCAGTACGTC.

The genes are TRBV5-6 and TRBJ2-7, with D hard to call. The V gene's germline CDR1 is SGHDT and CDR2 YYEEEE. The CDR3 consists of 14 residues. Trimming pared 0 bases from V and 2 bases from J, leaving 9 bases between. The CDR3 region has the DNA TGTGCCAGCAGCTTGGGGGCAGCAGCCTACGAGCAGTACTTC. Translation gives CASSLGAAAYEQYF.

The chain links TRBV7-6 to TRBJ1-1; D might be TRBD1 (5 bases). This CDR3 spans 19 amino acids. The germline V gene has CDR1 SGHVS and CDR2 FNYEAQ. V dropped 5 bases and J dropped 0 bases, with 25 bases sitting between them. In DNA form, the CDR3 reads TGTGCCAGCAGCCTTATACCCTCCCCCCGGGGGATCGTGAACACTGAAGCTTTCTTT. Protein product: CASSLIPSPRGIVNTEAFF.

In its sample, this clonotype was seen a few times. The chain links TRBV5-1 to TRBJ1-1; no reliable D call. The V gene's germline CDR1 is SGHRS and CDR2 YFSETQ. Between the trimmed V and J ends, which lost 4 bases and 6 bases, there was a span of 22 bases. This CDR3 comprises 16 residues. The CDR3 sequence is CASSIRTRAGTAEAFF. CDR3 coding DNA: TGCGCCAGCAGCATTCGGACCCGGGCAGGAACGGCTGAAGCTTTCTTT.

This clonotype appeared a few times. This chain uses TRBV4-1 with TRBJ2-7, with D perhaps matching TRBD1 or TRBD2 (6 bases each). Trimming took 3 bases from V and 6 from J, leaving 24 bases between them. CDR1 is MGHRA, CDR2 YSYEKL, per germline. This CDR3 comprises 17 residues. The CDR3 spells CASSHLPDGGRSSEQYF. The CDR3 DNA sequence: TGCGCCAGCAGCCATCTCCCCGACGGGGGCCGTTCGTCCGAGCAGTACTTC.

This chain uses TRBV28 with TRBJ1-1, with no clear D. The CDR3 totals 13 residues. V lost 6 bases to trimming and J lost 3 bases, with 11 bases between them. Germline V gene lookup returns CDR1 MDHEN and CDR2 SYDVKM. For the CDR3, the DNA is TGTGCCAGCAGGTTCGGCACCTACACTGAAGCTTTCTTT. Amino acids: CASRFGTYTEAFF.